This TCR beta chain was documented in a study of T cell repertoires in cytomegalovirus infection. Germline-derived CDR1 and CDR2 are KGHDR and SFDVKD. V was clipped by 5 bases and J by 5 bases; unmatched bases: 6. The CDR3 is 15 residues long. TCRdb re-called the reads through MiXCR, storing one row per CDR3 protein. In the table there are about 920,000 distinct CDR3 sequences, approximately 31% of which are singletons. This clonotype was seen a few times. No antigen is known for it. This chain connects TRBV24-1 to TRBJ2-2, with TRBD2 identical over 8 bases. This sample comprised cultured CD8+ T cells from PBMCs, obtained from culture after CMV antigen stimulation. The clonotype originates from a human donor in good health (CMV status not recorded). Some clones in this sample may be carry-over from other donors' samples. The CDR3 DNA sequence: TGTGCCACCAGTGGAACAGCGGGGGTTACCGGGGAGCTGTTTTTT. Translating it yields CATSGTAGVTGELFF.